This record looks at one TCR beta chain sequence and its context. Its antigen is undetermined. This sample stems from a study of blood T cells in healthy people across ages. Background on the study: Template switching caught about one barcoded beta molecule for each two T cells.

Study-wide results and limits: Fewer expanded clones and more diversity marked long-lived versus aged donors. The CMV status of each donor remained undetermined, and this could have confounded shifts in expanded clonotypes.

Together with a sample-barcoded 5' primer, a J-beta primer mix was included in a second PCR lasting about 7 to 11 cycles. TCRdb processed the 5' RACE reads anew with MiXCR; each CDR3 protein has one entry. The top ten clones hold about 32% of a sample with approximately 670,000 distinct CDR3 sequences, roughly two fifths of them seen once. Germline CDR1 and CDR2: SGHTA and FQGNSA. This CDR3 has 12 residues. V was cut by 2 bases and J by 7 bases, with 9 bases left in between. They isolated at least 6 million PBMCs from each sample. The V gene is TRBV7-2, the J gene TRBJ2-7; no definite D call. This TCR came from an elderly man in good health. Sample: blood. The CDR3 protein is CASSLTDREQYF. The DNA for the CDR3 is TGTGCCAGCAGCTTAACTGATAGAGAGCAGTACTTC.